This T cell receptor beta chain was captured by sequencing in a study of early T cells in non-severe SARS-CoV-2 infection. Study as a whole: Bulk RNA isolated from unsorted whole blood underwent sequencing; chains were not paired.

Study observations and caveats: There was a bias toward anti-spike CD8 responses in VDJdb matching, which missed private and CD4 specificities.

The CDR3 sequence is 13 residues long. CDR1 SEHNR and CDR2 FQNEAQ come from the germline V gene (reference sequence). V lost 0 bases and J lost 5, with 8 bases in between. The library protocol tagged individual cDNA molecules with unique molecular identifiers. TCRdb re-analysed the 5' RACE reads in MiXCR, keeping a single row per CDR3 protein. The data show tens of thousands of distinct CDR3 sequences, under 9% seen once. This clonotype was seen repeatedly, ten times or more. Its cognate antigen is unknown. The chain combines TRBV7-9 with TRBJ2-7; weak D call: TRBD2 (5 bases). The source of this sequence is an adult who was a healthcare worker with PCR-confirmed SARS-CoV-2 infection or an uninfected control (not recorded which). Here the sequenced sample was whole blood, taken at baseline. CDR3 coding DNA: TGTGCCAGCAGCTTAGCTGAGGGCGACGAGCAGTACTTC. This codes for CASSLAEGDEQYF.